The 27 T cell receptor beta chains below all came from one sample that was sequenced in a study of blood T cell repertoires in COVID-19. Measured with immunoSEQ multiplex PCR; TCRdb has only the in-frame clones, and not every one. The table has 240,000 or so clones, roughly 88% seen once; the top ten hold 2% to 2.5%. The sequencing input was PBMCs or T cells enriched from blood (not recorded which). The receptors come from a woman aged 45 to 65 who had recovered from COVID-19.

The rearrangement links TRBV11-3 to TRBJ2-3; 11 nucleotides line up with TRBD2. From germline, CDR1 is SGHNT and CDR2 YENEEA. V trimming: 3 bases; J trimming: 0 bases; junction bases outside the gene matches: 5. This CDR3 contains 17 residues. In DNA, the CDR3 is TGTGCCAGCAGCTTCATGACTAGCGGGGAGAGCACAGATACGCAGTATTTT. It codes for CASSFMTSGESTDTQYF.

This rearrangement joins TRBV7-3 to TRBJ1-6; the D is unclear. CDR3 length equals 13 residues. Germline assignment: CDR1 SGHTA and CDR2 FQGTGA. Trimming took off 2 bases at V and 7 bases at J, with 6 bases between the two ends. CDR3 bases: TGTGCCAGCAGCTTACATGTGAATTCACCCCTCCACTTT. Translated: CASSLHVNSPLHF. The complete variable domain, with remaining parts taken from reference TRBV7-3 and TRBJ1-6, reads GAGVSQTPSNKVTEKGKYVELRCDPISGHTALYWYRQSLGQGPEFLIYFQGTGAADDSGLPNDRFFAVRPEGSVSTLKIQRTERGDSAVYLCASSLHVNSPLHFGNGTRLTVT.

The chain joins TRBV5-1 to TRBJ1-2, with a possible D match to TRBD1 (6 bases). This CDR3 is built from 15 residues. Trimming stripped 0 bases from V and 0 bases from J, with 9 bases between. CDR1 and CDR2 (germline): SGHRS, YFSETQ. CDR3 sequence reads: CASSLDREPNYGYTF. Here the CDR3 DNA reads TGCGCCAGCAGCTTGGACAGGGAGCCTAACTATGGCTACACCTTC.

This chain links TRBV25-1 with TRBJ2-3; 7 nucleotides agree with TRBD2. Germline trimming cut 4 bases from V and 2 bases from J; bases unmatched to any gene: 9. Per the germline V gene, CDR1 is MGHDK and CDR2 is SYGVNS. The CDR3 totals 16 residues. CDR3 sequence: CASSGHPGLVTDTQYF. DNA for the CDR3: TGTGCCAGCAGTGGCCACCCAGGACTAGTCACAGATACGCAGTATTTT. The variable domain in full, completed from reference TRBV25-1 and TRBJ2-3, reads EADIYQTPRYLVIGTGKKITLECSQTMGHDKMYWYQQDPGMELHLIHYSYGVNSTEKGDLSSESTVSRIRTEHFPLTLESARPSHTSQYLCASSGHPGLVTDTQYFGPGTRLTVL.

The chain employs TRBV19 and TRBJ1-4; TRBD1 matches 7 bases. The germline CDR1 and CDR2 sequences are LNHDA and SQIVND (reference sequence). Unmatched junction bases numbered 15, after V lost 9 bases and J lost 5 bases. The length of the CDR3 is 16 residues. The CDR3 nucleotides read TGTGCCAGCGCCAGACAGGGTCAGCACCTGAATGAAAAACTGTTTTTT. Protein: CASARQGQHLNEKLFF.

The CDR3 region is CASSQGPSGGWRAQYF. The CDR3 DNA follows: TGTGCCAGCAGCCAAGGTCCTAGCGGGGGGTGGCGGGCCCAGTACTTC. The chain recombines TRBV3-1 (or the pseudogene TRBV3-2) with TRBJ2-5, with 11 bases identical to TRBD2. Unmatched junction bases numbered 10, after V lost 1 base and J lost 9 bases. CDR1 is LGHDT, CDR2 YNNKEL, per germline (reference sequence). This CDR3 comprises 16 residues.

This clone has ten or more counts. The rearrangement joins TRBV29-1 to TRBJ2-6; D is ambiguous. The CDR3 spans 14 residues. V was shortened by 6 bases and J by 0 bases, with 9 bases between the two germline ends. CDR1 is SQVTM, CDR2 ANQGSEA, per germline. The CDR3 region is CSVAQSSGANVLTF. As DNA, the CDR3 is TGCAGCGTCGCACAGAGCTCTGGGGCCAACGTCCTGACTTTC.

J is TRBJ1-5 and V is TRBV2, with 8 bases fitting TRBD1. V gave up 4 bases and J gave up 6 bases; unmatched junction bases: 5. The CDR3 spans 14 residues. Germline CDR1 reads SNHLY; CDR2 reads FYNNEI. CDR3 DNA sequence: TGTGCCAGCAGTGGGACAGGGCCCACTCAGCCCCAGCATTTT. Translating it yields CASSGTGPTQPQHF. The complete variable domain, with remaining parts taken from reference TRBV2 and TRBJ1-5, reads EPEVTQTPSHQVTQMGQEVILRCVPISNHLYFYWYRQILGQKVEFLVSFYNNEISEKSEIFDDQFSVERPDGSNFTLKIRSTKLEDSAMYFCASSGTGPTQPQHFGDGTRLSIL.

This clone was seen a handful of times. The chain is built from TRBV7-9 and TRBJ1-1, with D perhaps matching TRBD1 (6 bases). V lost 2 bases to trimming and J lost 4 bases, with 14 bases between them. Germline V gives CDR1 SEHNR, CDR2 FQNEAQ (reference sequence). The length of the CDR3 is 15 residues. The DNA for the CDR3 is TGTGCCAGCAGCTTACTGGCAGGGGAGGGCACTGAAGCTTTCTTT. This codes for CASSLLAGEGTEAFF.

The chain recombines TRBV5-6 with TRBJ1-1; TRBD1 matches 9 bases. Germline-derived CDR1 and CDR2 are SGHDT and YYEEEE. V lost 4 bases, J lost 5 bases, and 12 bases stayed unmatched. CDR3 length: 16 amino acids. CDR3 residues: CASSHGTGFIKTEAFF. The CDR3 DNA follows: TGTGCCAGCAGCCACGGGACAGGGTTCATAAAGACTGAAGCTTTCTTT.

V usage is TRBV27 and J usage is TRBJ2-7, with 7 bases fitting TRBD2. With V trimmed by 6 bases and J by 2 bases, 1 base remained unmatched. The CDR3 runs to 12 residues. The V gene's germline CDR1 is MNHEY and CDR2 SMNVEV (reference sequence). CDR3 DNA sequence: TGTGCCAGCAGCAGCGGGGCCTACGAGCAGTACTTC. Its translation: CASSSGAYEQYF.

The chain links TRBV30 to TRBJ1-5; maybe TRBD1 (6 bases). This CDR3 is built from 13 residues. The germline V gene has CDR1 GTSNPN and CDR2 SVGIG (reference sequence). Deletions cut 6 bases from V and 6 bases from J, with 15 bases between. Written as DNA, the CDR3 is TGTGCCTGCCAAGAACAGGGCTCTCAGCCCCAGCATTTT. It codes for CACQEQGSQPQHF. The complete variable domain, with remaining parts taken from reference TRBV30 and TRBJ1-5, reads SQTIHQWPATLVQPVGSPLSLECTVEGTSNPNLYWYRQAAGRGLQLLFYSVGIGQISSEVPQNLSASRPQDRQFILSSKKLLLSDSGFYLCACQEQGSQPQHFGDGTRLSIL.

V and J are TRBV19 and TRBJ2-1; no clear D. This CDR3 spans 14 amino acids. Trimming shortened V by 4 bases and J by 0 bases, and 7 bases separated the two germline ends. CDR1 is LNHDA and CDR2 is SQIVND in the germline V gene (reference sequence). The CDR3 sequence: CASSRASSYNEQFF. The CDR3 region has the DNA TGTGCCAGTAGTAGGGCAAGCTCCTACAATGAGCAGTTCTTC.

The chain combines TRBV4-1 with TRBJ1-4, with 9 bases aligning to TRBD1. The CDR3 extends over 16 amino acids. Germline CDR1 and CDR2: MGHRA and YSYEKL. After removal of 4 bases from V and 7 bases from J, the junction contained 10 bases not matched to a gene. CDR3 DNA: TGCGCCAGCAGCCTGGGACAGGGACGGTATACTGAAAAACTGTTTTTT. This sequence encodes CASSLGQGRYTEKLFF.

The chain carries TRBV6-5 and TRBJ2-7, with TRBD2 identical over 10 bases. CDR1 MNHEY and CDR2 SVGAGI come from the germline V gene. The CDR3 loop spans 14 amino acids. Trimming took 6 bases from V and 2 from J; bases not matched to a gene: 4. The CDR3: CASSLAGATYEQYF. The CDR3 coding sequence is TGTGCCAGCAGCCTAGCGGGAGCAACCTACGAGCAGTACTTC.

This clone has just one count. CDR3 amino acids: CASSLYFTDTQYF. Here the CDR3 DNA reads TGTGCCAGCAGCTTGTACTTCACAGATACGCAGTATTTT. This sequence joins TRBV5-5 and TRBJ2-3; D uncertain. Trimming removed 1 base from V and 2 bases from J, with 5 bases in between. Per germline, CDR1 SGHKS and CDR2 YYEKEE (reference sequence). The CDR3 totals 13 residues.

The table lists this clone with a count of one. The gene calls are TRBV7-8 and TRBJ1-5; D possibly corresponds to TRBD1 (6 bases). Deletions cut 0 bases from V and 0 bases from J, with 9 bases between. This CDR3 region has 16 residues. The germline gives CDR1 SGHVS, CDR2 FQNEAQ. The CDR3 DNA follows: TGTGCCAGCAGCTTAGCCCGGACAGTTAGCAATCAGCCCCAGCATTTT. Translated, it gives CASSLARTVSNQPQHF.

The CDR3 bases are TGTGCCAGCAGCTTAAATTTAGCGGGGCCGAACACCGGGGAGCTGTTTTTT. Its protein product is CASSLNLAGPNTGELFF. This sequence joins TRBV7-3 and TRBJ2-2; the match to TRBD2 covers 8 bases. After removal of 1 base from V and 0 bases from J, the junction contained 4 bases not matched to a gene. CDR3 size: 17 residues. CDR1 is SGHTA, CDR2 FQGTGA, per germline.

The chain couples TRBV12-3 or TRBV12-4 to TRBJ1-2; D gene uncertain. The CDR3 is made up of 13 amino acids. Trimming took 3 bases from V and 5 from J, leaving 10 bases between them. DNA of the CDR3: TGTGCCAGCAGTTTTCAGGCAGGTTATGGCTACACCTTC. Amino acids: CASSFQAGYGYTF.

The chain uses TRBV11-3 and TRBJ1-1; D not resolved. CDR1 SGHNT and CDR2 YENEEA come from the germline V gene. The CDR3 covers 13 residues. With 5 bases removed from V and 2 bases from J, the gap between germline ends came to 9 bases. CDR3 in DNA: TGTGCCAGCAGCCCACGGGGTAACACTGAAGCTTTCTTT. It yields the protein CASSPRGNTEAFF.

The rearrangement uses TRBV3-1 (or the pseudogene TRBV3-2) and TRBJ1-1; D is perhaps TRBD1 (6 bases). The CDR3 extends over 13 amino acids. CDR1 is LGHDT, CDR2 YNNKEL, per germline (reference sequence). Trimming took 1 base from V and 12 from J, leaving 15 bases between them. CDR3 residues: CASSQAGALGSFF. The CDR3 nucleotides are TGTGCCAGCAGCCAAGCAGGGGCCCTGGGATCTTTCTTT.

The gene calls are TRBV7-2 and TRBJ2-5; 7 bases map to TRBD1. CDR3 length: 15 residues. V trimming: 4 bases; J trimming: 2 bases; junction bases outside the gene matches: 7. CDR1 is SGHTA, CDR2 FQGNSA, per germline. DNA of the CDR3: TGTGCCAGCAGCTACGGGACAGCGAGACAAGAGACCCAGTACTTC. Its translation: CASSYGTARQETQYF.

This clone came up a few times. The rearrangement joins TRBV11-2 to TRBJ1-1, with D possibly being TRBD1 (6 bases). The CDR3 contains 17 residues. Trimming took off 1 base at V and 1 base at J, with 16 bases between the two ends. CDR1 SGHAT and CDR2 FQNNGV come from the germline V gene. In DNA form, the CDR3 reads TGTGCCAGCAGCTTAGGACGGTATATAGGGGGGAACACTGAAGCTTTCTTT. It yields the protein CASSLGRYIGGNTEAFF.

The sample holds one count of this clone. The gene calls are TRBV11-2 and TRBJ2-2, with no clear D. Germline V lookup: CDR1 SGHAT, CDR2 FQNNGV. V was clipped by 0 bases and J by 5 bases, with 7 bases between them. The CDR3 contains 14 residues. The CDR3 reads CASSLDRGTGELFF. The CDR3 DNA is TGTGCCAGCAGCTTAGATCGAGGAACCGGGGAGCTGTTTTTT.

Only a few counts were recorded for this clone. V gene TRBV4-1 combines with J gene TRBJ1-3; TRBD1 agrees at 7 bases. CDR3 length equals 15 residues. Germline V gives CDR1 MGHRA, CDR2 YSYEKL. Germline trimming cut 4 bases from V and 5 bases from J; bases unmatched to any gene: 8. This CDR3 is CASSRLRQGRNTIYF. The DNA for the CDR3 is TGCGCCAGCAGCCGCTTAAGACAGGGAAGAAACACCATATATTTT.

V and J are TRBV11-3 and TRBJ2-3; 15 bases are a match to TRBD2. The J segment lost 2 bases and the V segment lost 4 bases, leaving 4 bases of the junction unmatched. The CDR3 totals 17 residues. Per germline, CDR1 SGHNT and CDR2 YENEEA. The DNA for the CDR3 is TGTGCCAGCAGCTCCGGACTAGCGGGGGGGTCCACAGATACGCAGTATTTT. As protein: CASSSGLAGGSTDTQYF.

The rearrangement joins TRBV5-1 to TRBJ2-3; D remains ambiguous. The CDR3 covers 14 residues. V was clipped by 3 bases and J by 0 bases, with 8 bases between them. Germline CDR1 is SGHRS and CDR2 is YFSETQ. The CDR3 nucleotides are TGCGCCAGCAGCTCTACCTCTAGCACAGATACGCAGTATTTT. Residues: CASSSTSSTDTQYF.